The entry below gives a single T cell receptor (beta chain) sequence along with its context. Its antigen is not identified. Sequencing used immunoSEQ multiplex PCR; TCRdb keeps in-frame clones, though not all of them. The repertoire holds over 95,000 clones, with roughly 95% as singletons. V was clipped by 2 bases and J by 5 bases; unmatched bases: 9. The germline V gene has CDR1 SGDLS and CDR2 YYNGEE. The CDR3 length is 16 residues. This entry is derived from a study of OX40 agonist ivuxolimab in advanced cancers. Study overall: Ivuxolimab doses were 0.01, 0.1, 0.3, 1.5, 3 or 10 mg/kg every 2 weeks. Study results and caveats: Expanded clones tended on average to be more numerous among CD8+ T cells than CD4+.

This chain joins TRBV9 and TRBJ2-7; TRBD1 aligns across 11 bases. This specimen was CD4+ or CD8+ T cells sorted from blood, taken in a trial of the OX40 agonist ivuxolimab. This TCR was recovered from an adult with an advanced solid tumor such as melanoma, head and neck, liver or kidney cancer. CDR3 residues: CASSVIGGQGEDEQYF. CDR3 bases: TGTGCCAGCAGCGTGATCGGGGGACAGGGGGAGGACGAGCAGTACTTC.